The 25 T cell receptor beta chains below come from one sample, sequenced in a study of cytomegalovirus exposure and HLA in healthy donors. Assay used: immunoSEQ multiplex PCR; TCRdb lists only in-frame clones, some missing. This table has roughly 79,000 clones, roughly 93% appearing once. Material for sequencing was PBMCs. The receptors were gathered from a man aged 18 to 30 in good health and CMV-seronegative.

J is TRBJ2-3 and V is TRBV20-1; D gene ambiguous. The V end was cut by 4 bases, the J end by 2 bases, with 4 bases between. Germline V gene sequence: CDR1 DFQATT, CDR2 SNEGSKA (reference sequence). The CDR3 spans 11 residues. The CDR3 loop is CSAIHTDTQYF. CDR3 nucleotides: TGCAGTGCTATCCACACAGATACGCAGTATTTT.

V is TRBV18 and J is TRBJ2-3; tentatively, D is TRBD2 (6 bases). This CDR3 has 13 residues. Between the trimmed V and J ends, which lost 5 bases and 2 bases, there was a span of 8 bases. Germline V gives CDR1 KGHSH, CDR2 LQKENI. In DNA form, the CDR3 reads TGTGCCAGCTCAGCGCGGGACACAGATACGCAGTATTTT. The encoded protein is CASSARDTDTQYF.

V and J are TRBV5-4 and TRBJ2-1, with 8 positions matching TRBD1. In germline, CDR1 is SGHNT, CDR2 YYREEE (reference sequence). This CDR3 has 16 residues. The V gene end was trimmed by 3 bases and the J gene end by 6 bases; junction bases not matched to a gene: 11. Here the CDR3 reads CASSSYLTGAGNEQFF. Written as DNA, the CDR3 is TGTGCCAGCAGCTCCTACCTGACAGGGGCGGGCAATGAGCAGTTCTTC.

The chain has TRBV5-1 and TRBJ1-2; 7 bases are a match to TRBD1. In germline, CDR1 is SGHRS, CDR2 YFSETQ. CDR3 length: 16 amino acids. The V gene end was trimmed by 3 bases and the J gene end by 7 bases; junction bases not matched to a gene: 15. The DNA of the CDR3 is TGCGCCAGCAGCTCTAGACAGGGCGACTCCCCCAGTGGCTACACCTTC. Its translation is CASSSRQGDSPSGYTF.

This chain joins TRBV27 and TRBJ1-2, with unresolved D. Germline V gene data show CDR1 as MNHEY and CDR2 as SMNVEV (reference sequence). Trimming removed 0 bases at V and 0 bases at J, with 17 bases between. The CDR3 has 18 residues. The CDR3 DNA is TGTGCCAGCAGTTTATCGAGGGCAGCTGACCGCCCTAACTATGGCTACACCTTC. Residues: CASSLSRAADRPNYGYTF.

This clone was seen a few times. This chain uses TRBV10-3 with TRBJ2-7, with TRBD1 matching 10 bases. J gave up 6 bases and V 4 bases, and 0 bases lay outside the gene matches. Germline CDR1 and CDR2: ENHRY and SYGVKD. CDR3 length: 12 residues. The chain's CDR3 is CAISGDRGEQYF. The DNA of the CDR3 is TGTGCCATCAGTGGGGACAGGGGCGAGCAGTACTTC.

The chain combines TRBV9 with TRBJ2-1, with D unclear. The V gene's germline CDR1 is SGDLS and CDR2 YYNGEE. Trimming removed 3 bases from V and 6 bases from J, with 10 bases in between. CDR3 length: 13 residues. DNA for the CDR3: TGTGCCAGCAGCGCCCCGCGGATCAATGAGCAGTTCTTC. Protein sequence: CASSAPRINEQFF.

V gene TRBV7-2 combines with J gene TRBJ2-5; TRBD2 matches at 8 bases. Trimming at V came to 5 bases and at J to 5 bases, leaving 13 bases not matched to a gene. The CDR3 is 16 amino acids. Germline values: CDR1 SGHTA, CDR2 FQGNSA. The CDR3 reads CASSPTFGGGWETQYF. In nucleotides, the CDR3 is TGTGCCAGCAGCCCCACTTTCGGGGGGGGGTGGGAGACCCAGTACTTC. Full variable domain (remainder filled in from reference TRBV7-2 and TRBJ2-5): GAGVSQSPSNKVTEKGKDVELRCDPISGHTALYWYRQSLGQGLEFLIYFQGNSAPDKSGLPSDRFSAERTGGSVSTLTIQRTQQEDSAVYLCASSPTFGGGWETQYFGPGTRLLVL.

The chain couples TRBV10-3 to TRBJ2-2; possibly TRBD2 for D (6 bases). CDR3 length: 18 residues. V was cut by 6 bases and J by 8 bases, with 28 bases left in between. Per the germline V gene, CDR1 is ENHRY and CDR2 is SYGVKD. CDR3: CAIRGRVPAEAGTGELFF. In DNA, the CDR3 is TGTGCCATCAGGGGACGCGTCCCAGCGGAAGCGGGCACTGGGGAGCTGTTTTTT.

This rearrangement joins TRBV7-2 to TRBJ1-1; D gene unclear. V gave up 3 bases and J gave up 4 bases, with 15 bases separating them. The germline gives CDR1 SGHTA, CDR2 FQGNSA. The length of the CDR3 is 15 residues. The CDR3 loop is CASSLRLAGSTEAFF. In DNA form, the CDR3 reads TGTGCCAGCAGCTTGAGATTGGCTGGGAGCACTGAAGCTTTCTTT.

The chain employs TRBV30 and TRBJ1-4; 8 bases are a match to TRBD1. The V segment lost 8 bases and the J segment 2 bases; nucleotides outside the gene matches: 4. In germline, CDR1 is GTSNPN, CDR2 SVGIG (reference sequence). The CDR3 has 13 residues. DNA for the CDR3: TGTGCCCGCCGACAGGGGACTAATGAAAAACTGTTTTTT. Translated: CARRQGTNEKLFF.

The rearrangement uses TRBV7-9 and TRBJ1-2; 8 bases fit TRBD1. Germline V gene lookup returns CDR1 SEHNR and CDR2 FQNEAQ (reference sequence). Unmatched junction bases numbered 8, after V lost 5 bases and J lost 0 bases. CDR3 length: 16 residues. In DNA, the CDR3 is TGTGCCAGCAGCCTCCCGACAGGGGCGTCTAACTATGGCTACACCTTC. This codes for CASSLPTGASNYGYTF.

The J gene is TRBJ2-5, the V gene TRBV6-5, with TRBD2 matching over 7 bases. The germline gives CDR1 MNHEY, CDR2 SVGAGI. Trimming removed 0 bases from V and 3 bases from J; junction bases left unmatched: 4. This CDR3 comprises 15 residues. CDR3: CASSYSSGDEETQYF. In DNA, the CDR3 is TGTGCCAGCAGTTACTCCAGCGGGGATGAAGAGACCCAGTACTTC.

V gene TRBV19 combines with J gene TRBJ2-7; perhaps TRBD1 as D (5 bases). The germline CDR1 and CDR2 sequences are LNHDA and SQIVND (reference sequence). The CDR3 totals 13 residues. Between the trimmed V and J ends, which lost 5 bases and 6 bases, there was a span of 14 bases. This CDR3 reads CASSPGQSLEQYF. In DNA form, the CDR3 reads TGTGCCAGTAGTCCAGGACAATCCCTCGAGCAGTACTTC.

The chain uses TRBV6-5 and TRBJ2-6; D ambiguous. V lost 0 bases and J 2 bases, leaving 8 bases between the germline ends. Germline V gives CDR1 MNHEY, CDR2 SVGAGI. The CDR3 is made up of 16 amino acids. The DNA for the CDR3 is TGTGCCAGCAGTTACTCTCCAGTCCCTGGGGCCAACGTCCTGACTTTC. Its translation: CASSYSPVPGANVLTF.

The J gene is TRBJ2-5, the V gene TRBV30, with D perhaps matching TRBD2 (6 bases). The DNA end lines up better with TRBJ2-7; the J call may be wrong. This CDR3 contains 13 residues. Germline V gives CDR1 GTSNPN, CDR2 SVGIG (reference sequence). The CDR3 DNA follows: TGTGCCTGGAGTATGGGGGGTTCCTACGAGCAGTACTTC. Translated: CAWSMGGSYEQYF.

This CDR3 reads CASSRGTASLYF. CDR3 sequence (DNA): TGTGCCAGCAGCAGGGGGACCGCGTCACTCTACTTC. This chain connects TRBV7-9 to TRBJ2-7; possibly TRBD1 for D (6 bases). Trimming took 5 bases from V and 13 from J, leaving 18 bases between them. The CDR3 has 12 amino acids. Germline V gene sequence: CDR1 SEHNR, CDR2 FQNEAQ (reference sequence). Using reference TRBV7-9 and TRBJ2-7 for the parts outside the CDR3, the full variable domain is DTGVSQNPRHKITKRGQNVTFRCDPISEHNRLYWYRQTLGQGPEFLTYFQNEAQLEKSRLLSDRFSAERPKGSFSTLEIQRTEQGDSAMYLCASSRGTASLYFGPGTRLTVT.

V gene TRBV11-2 combines with J gene TRBJ2-5; possible D gene TRBD2, 6 bases. Looked up from germline, CDR1 is SGHAT and CDR2 is FQNNGV. The ends were cut back, 5 bases at V and 2 bases at J, with 18 bases in the middle. The CDR3 length is 16 residues. CDR3 sequence reads: CASSTYRRGRQETQYF. CDR3 DNA: TGTGCCAGCAGCACGTACCGGCGGGGCAGACAAGAGACCCAGTACTTC.

The chain combines TRBV29-1 with TRBJ1-2; 9 bases line up with TRBD1. This CDR3 is 14 amino acids long. Germline values: CDR1 SQVTM, CDR2 ANQGSEA. Trimming at V came to 4 bases and at J to 4 bases, leaving 7 bases not matched to a gene. The CDR3 bases are TGCAGCGTTGGGGTGGCGACAGGGGGCTATGGCTACACCTTC. It specifies CSVGVATGGYGYTF.

This clone was seen ten or more times. The chain uses TRBV28 and TRBJ1-3, with D hard to call. Trimming cost V 1 base and J 0 bases, with 7 bases left between them. Germline values: CDR1 MDHEN, CDR2 SYDVKM. CDR3 length: 15 amino acids. In nucleotides, the CDR3 is TGTGCCAGCAGTTTATCATCGAGCTCTGGAAACACCATATATTTT. Translation: CASSLSSSSGNTIYF.

This clone showed up just once. V usage is TRBV11-2 and J usage is TRBJ2-3; the match to TRBD2 covers 8 bases. The CDR3 covers 12 residues. The germline V gene has CDR1 SGHAT and CDR2 FQNNGV. J was trimmed by 9 bases and V by 5 bases; bases with no gene match: 4. The CDR3 DNA sequence: TGTGCCAGCAGCCATGGCGGGGGGACGCAGTATTTT. This sequence encodes CASSHGGGTQYF.

The chain has TRBV30 and TRBJ1-1; 7 bases map to TRBD1. The CDR3 loop spans 15 amino acids. V gave up 1 base and J gave up 5 bases; unmatched junction bases: 10. The germline CDR1 and CDR2 sequences are GTSNPN and SVGIG (reference sequence). CDR3 in amino acids: CAWSGFGQAGTEAFF. The CDR3 DNA follows: TGTGCCTGGAGTGGCTTCGGACAGGCGGGAACTGAAGCTTTCTTT.

The V call is TRBV19, the J call TRBJ1-2, with 8 bases aligning to TRBD1. The germline gives CDR1 LNHDA, CDR2 SQIVND (reference sequence). The CDR3 runs to 14 residues. The V and J ends lost 5 bases and 4 bases, in that order; junction bases with no gene match: 6. CDR3: CASSGQGSGYGYTF. The DNA of the CDR3 is TGTGCCAGTAGTGGACAGGGTTCTGGCTATGGCTACACCTTC.

Here the CDR3 reads CASSPDGLAGGEQYF. Here the CDR3 DNA reads TGTGCCAGCAGCCCTGATGGACTAGCGGGAGGCGAGCAGTACTTC. The chain recombines TRBV7-3 with TRBJ2-7, with 14 nucleotides matching TRBD2. V was clipped by 5 bases and J by 6 bases; unmatched bases: 6. Germline CDR1 SGHTA, CDR2 FQGTGA. The CDR3 contains 15 residues.

The chain carries TRBV5-5 and TRBJ1-5; TRBD1 matches at 8 bases. The CDR3 is 16 amino acids. The germline gives CDR1 SGHKS, CDR2 YYEKEE (reference sequence). The ends lost 0 bases at V and 2 bases at J; junction bases unmatched: 4. The CDR3, as DNA: TGTGCCAGCAGCTTGGACAGGGGGGCAGGCAATCAGCCCCAGCATTTT. Amino acid sequence: CASSLDRGAGNQPQHF.